A single sample gave rise to the 17 T cell receptor beta chains below, sequenced in a study of shared clonotypes between healthy human individuals. The table came from immunoSEQ multiplex PCR; TCRdb's copy has only in-frame clones and leaves some out. There are under 85,000 clones in the sample; over 55% occur only once, and about half lies in the top ten. The sample comprised memory CD8+ T cells sorted from blood. As to subset: CD45RO+ cells pooled with CCR7-negative TemRA cells. These receptors all come from a man aged 25-45 years in good health.

With regard to this clone: The same CDR3 is also encoded by other DNA sequences in this sample. The V call is TRBV9, the J call TRBJ1-2, with D possibly being TRBD1 (5 bases). The CDR3 spans 15 residues. V shed 3 bases and J shed 8 bases, with 20 bases lying between them. Germline loops: CDR1 SGDLS, CDR2 YYNGEE. The CDR3 nucleotides read TGTGCCAGCAGCGCCAGCCGGGGAGGGGCAGACGGCTACACCTTC. The encoded protein is CASSASRGGADGYTF.

The J gene is TRBJ2-2, the V gene TRBV9; 9 positions match TRBD1. Germline CDR1 and CDR2: SGDLS and YYNGEE. V lost 0 bases, J lost 0 bases, and 0 bases stayed unmatched. The CDR3 consists of 16 residues. Here the CDR3 DNA reads TGTGCCAGCAGCGTAGGACAGGGGGCGAACACCGGGGAGCTGTTTTTT. This sequence encodes CASSVGQGANTGELFF.

The chain employs TRBV27 and TRBJ2-2; D possibly corresponds to TRBD2 (6 bases). This CDR3 contains 15 residues. Trimming pared 5 bases from V and 5 bases from J, leaving 15 bases between. Germline CDR1 MNHEY, CDR2 SMNVEV (reference sequence). CDR3 nucleotides: TGTGCCAGCAGTCAAGGGACTGGGCTGACCGGGGAGCTGTTTTTT. Protein sequence: CASSQGTGLTGELFF.

The chain couples TRBV10-1 to TRBJ2-7; D gene uncertain. Trimming pared 3 bases from V and 7 bases from J, leaving 10 bases between. The CDR3 spans 12 residues. CDR1 is WNHNN and CDR2 is SYGVQD in the germline V gene (reference sequence). Written as DNA, the CDR3 is TGCGCCAGCAGTGACCTACTCGGGGAGCAGTACTTC. The encoded protein is CASSDLLGEQYF.

The chain recombines TRBV5-5 with TRBJ2-1; 8 bases agree with TRBD2. This CDR3 region has 15 residues. Trimming took 7 bases from V and 4 from J; bases not matched to a gene: 10. Per the germline V gene, CDR1 is SGHKS and CDR2 is YYEKEE (reference sequence). The CDR3 sequence: CASLWGGRQYNEQFF. DNA of the CDR3: TGTGCCAGCCTCTGGGGCGGGAGGCAATACAATGAGCAGTTCTTC.

On this clone: One end of the junction does not line up with germline, which may come from a read error. This chain connects TRBV5-4 to TRBJ2-5; D might be TRBD1 (6 bases). The CDR3 is 13 amino acids. Germline CDR1 reads SGHNT; CDR2 reads YYREEE (reference sequence). CDR3 DNA sequence: TGTGCCAGCAGCTCGACAGGTCAAGGGACCCAGTACTTC. The encoded protein is CASSSTGQGTQYF.

This clone showed up just a few times. The chain carries TRBV5-1 and TRBJ2-1, with a weak D call TRBD2 (6 bases). Deletions cut 0 bases from V and 2 bases from J, with 9 bases between. Germline V gives CDR1 SGHRS, CDR2 YFSETQ. CDR3 length equals 15 residues. As DNA, the CDR3 is TGCGCCAGCAGCTTGGCGGCGGGGCCCTACAATGAGCAGTTCTTC. Residues: CASSLAAGPYNEQFF. The full variable domain, rest sourced from reference TRBV5-1 and TRBJ2-1, is KAGVTQTPRYLIKTRGQQVTLSCSPISGHRSVSWYQQTPGQGLQFLFEYFSETQRNKGNFPGRFSGRQFSNSRSEMNVSTLELGDSALYLCASSLAAGPYNEQFFGPGTRLTVL.

The V gene is TRBV12-5, the J gene TRBJ2-7; D remains ambiguous. Germline loops: CDR1 LGHNT, CDR2 FRNRAP. Trimming pared 0 bases from V and 8 bases from J, leaving 11 bases between. The CDR3 extends over 13 amino acids. In DNA, the CDR3 is TGTGCTAGTGGTTTGGTACCGTTCGGACAGCAGTACTTC. This sequence encodes CASGLVPFGQQYF.

This clone has more than one count but fewer than ten. The DNA of the CDR3 is TGTGCCACCAGCCTCGGACTAGCGGCCACCTACAATGAGCAGTTCTTC. It codes for CATSLGLAATYNEQFF. This chain links TRBV15 with TRBJ2-1; 10 bases match TRBD2. V dropped 5 bases and J dropped 2; count of bases not matched to a gene: 6. The V gene's germline CDR1 is LNHNV and CDR2 YYDKDF (reference sequence). The CDR3 length is 16 residues.

This chain joins TRBV27 and TRBJ1-1; the D gene is possibly TRBD1 (5 bases). The CDR3 runs to 16 residues. Germline V gives CDR1 MNHEY, CDR2 SMNVEV (reference sequence). The ends were cut back, 5 bases at V and 0 bases at J, with 16 bases in the middle. The CDR3 here is CASSTTWGRLNTEAFF. CDR3 coding DNA: TGTGCCAGCAGTACAACCTGGGGACGGCTGAACACTGAAGCTTTCTTT.

The V gene is TRBV27, the J gene TRBJ2-7; D call uncertain. The CDR3 has 15 residues. Germline CDR1 is MNHEY and CDR2 is SMNVEV (reference sequence). V was trimmed by 6 bases and J by 4 bases, leaving 19 bases between them. CDR3 DNA: TGTGCCAGCAGGCCTTTGGGGATGGGCTTATACGAGCAGTACTTC. It encodes CASRPLGMGLYEQYF.

This chain joins TRBV27 and TRBJ1-1, with unresolved D. The V gene's germline CDR1 is MNHEY and CDR2 SMNVEV (reference sequence). The CDR3 extends over 14 amino acids. With 2 bases removed from V and 6 bases from J, the gap between germline ends came to 13 bases. The CDR3 reads CASSLGVGVSEAFF. CDR3 sequence (DNA): TGTGCCAGCAGTTTAGGGGTCGGGGTCTCTGAAGCTTTCTTT.

This clone was seen at least ten times. The gene calls are TRBV7-1 and TRBJ2-7; 9 positions agree with TRBD2. TRBV7-1 is recorded as an ORF, its role being uncertain. There are 14 residues in the CDR3. Trimming removed 4 bases from V and 6 bases from J; junction bases left unmatched: 7. The DNA for the CDR3 is TGTGCCAGCAGCTTAGACCTAGCGGGATTCGAGCAGTACTTC. This encodes CASSLDLAGFEQYF.

In this sample, this clone turned up a few times. The chain couples TRBV6-4 to TRBJ2-3; TRBD2 aligns across 14 bases. V lost 5 bases to trimming and J lost 3 bases; unmatched junction nucleotides: 4. Germline loops: CDR1 MRHNA, CDR2 SNTAGT. The length of the CDR3 is 16 residues. The CDR3 nucleotides read TGTGCCAGCAGTCCGACTAGCGGGAGGGGGACAGATACGCAGTATTTT. The encoded protein is CASSPTSGRGTDTQYF.

The rearrangement joins TRBV5-6 to TRBJ1-1; D remains unclear. CDR1 is SGHDT, CDR2 YYEEEE, per germline. Trimming took 0 bases from V and 3 from J, leaving 6 bases between them. This CDR3 contains 13 residues. CDR3 loop: CASSLVGYTEAFF. Written as DNA, the CDR3 is TGTGCCAGCAGCTTGGTTGGTTACACTGAAGCTTTCTTT.

This clone showed up many times. The chain employs TRBV28 and TRBJ2-7, with a weak D call TRBD1 (5 bases). This CDR3 has 13 residues. The germline CDR1 and CDR2 sequences are MDHEN and SYDVKM. Trimming pared 6 bases from V and 3 bases from J, leaving 12 bases between. CDR3 nucleotide sequence: TGTGCCAGCAGAGAAGGACATGTCTACGAGCAGTACTTC. Protein sequence: CASREGHVYEQYF.

The sample holds a few counts of this clone. V and J are TRBV10-1 and TRBJ2-2; TRBD1 might be the D (5 bases). V gave up 6 bases and J gave up 6 bases, with 11 bases separating them. This CDR3 is built from 13 residues. CDR1 and CDR2 from the germline V gene are WNHNN and SYGVQD (reference sequence). CDR3 protein: CASSLDSSGELFF. The CDR3 bases are TGCGCCAGCAGCCTCGACAGTTCCGGGGAGCTGTTTTTT.